This TCR beta chain was observed in a study of cytomegalovirus exposure and HLA in healthy donors. After removal of 4 bases from V and 5 bases from J, the junction contained 9 bases not matched to a gene. The length of the CDR3 is 15 residues. CDR1 is SGHRS and CDR2 is YFSETQ in the germline V gene. PCR involved 60 Vbeta and 13 Jbeta primers. The method was immunoSEQ multiplex PCR; TCRdb's version includes in-frame clones alone and lacks a portion of them. The sample lists approximately 81,000 clones, approximately 88% occurring once. The sample was PBMCs. This clonotype originated in a woman between 50 and 59 years old in good health and CMV-seronegative. The chain combines TRBV5-1 with TRBJ2-7; 10 bases are shared with TRBD1. CDR3 in DNA: TGCGCCAGCAGCGTACCGACAGGGGGCATGGACGAGCAGTACTTC. As protein: CASSVPTGGMDEQYF.